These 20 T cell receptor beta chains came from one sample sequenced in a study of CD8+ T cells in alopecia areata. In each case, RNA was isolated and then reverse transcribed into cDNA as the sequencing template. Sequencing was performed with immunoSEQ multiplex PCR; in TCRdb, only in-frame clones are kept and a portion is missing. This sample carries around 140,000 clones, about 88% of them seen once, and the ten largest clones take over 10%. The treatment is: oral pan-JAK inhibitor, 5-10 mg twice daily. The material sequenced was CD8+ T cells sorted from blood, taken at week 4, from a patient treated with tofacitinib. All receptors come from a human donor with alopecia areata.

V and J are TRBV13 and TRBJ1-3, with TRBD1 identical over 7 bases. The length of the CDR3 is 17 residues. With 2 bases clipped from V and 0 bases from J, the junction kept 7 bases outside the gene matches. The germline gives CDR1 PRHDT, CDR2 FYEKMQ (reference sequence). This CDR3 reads CASSLPGQDYSGNTIYF. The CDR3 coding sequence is TGTGCCAGCAGCTTACCTGGACAGGATTACTCTGGAAACACCATATATTTT.

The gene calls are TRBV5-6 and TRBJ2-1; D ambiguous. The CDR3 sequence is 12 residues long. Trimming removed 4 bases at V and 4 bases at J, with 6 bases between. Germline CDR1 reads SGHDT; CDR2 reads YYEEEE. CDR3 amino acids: CASSGLYNEQFF. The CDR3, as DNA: TGTGCCAGCAGCGGGCTATACAATGAGCAGTTCTTC.

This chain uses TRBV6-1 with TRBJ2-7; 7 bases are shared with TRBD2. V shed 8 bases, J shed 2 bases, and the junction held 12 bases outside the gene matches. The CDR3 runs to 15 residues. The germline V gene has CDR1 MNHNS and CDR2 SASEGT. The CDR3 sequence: CASRMERGGAYEQYF. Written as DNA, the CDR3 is TGTGCCAGCCGTATGGAGCGGGGCGGGGCCTACGAGCAGTACTTC.

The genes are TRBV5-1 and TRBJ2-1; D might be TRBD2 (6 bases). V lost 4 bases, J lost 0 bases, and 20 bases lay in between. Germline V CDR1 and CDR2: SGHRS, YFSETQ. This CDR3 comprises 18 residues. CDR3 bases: TGCGCCAGCAGCGCTCCGCGGGGACCTGAGGACTCCTACAATGAGCAGTTCTTC. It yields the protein CASSAPRGPEDSYNEQFF.

CDR3 bases: TGTGCCAGCAGTGTTGGCCAGGGGGCTACCGGGGAGCTGTTTTTT. It yields the protein CASSVGQGATGELFF. The chain combines TRBV6-5 with TRBJ2-2, with 8 positions matching TRBD1. The CDR3 spans 15 residues. J lost 5 bases, V lost 5 bases, and 7 bases had no gene match. Germline V gene data show CDR1 as MNHEY and CDR2 as SVGAGI.

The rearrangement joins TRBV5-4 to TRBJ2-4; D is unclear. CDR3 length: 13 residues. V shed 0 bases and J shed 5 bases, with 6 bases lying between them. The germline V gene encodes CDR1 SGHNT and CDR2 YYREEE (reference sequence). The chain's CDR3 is CASSLGGQNIQYF. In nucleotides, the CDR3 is TGTGCCAGCAGCTTGGGGGGTCAAAACATTCAGTACTTC.

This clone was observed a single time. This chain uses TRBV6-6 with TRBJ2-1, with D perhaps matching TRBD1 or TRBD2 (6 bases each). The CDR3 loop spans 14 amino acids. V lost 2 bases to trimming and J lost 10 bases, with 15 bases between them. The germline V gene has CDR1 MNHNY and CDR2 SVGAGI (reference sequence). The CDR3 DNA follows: TGTGCCAGCAGTTACCCCGGGGGCCTCGGGGAGCAGTTCTTC. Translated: CASSYPGGLGEQFF.

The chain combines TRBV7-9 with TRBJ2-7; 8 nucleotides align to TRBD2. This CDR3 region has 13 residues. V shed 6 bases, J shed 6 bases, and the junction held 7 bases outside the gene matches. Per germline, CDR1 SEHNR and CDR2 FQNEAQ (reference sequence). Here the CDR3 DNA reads TGTGCCAGCAGGGGGGGACTAGGGTTCGAGCAGTACTTC. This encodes CASRGGLGFEQYF.

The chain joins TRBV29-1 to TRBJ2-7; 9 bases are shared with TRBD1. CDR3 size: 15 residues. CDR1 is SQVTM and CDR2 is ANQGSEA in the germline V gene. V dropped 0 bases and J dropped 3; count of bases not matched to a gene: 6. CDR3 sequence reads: CSVEDEGTGFYEQYF. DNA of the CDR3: TGCAGCGTTGAAGACGAAGGGACAGGGTTCTACGAGCAGTACTTC.

This chain's CDR3 is CASSPWTSGVPDTQYF. The CDR3 DNA reads as TGTGCCAGCAGCCCCTGGACTAGCGGGGTGCCAGATACGCAGTATTTT. The chain uses TRBV9 and TRBJ2-3, with 12 bases fitting TRBD2. Germline V gene sequence: CDR1 SGDLS, CDR2 YYNGEE. The CDR3 extends over 16 amino acids. J lost 4 bases, V lost 4 bases, and 7 bases had no gene match.

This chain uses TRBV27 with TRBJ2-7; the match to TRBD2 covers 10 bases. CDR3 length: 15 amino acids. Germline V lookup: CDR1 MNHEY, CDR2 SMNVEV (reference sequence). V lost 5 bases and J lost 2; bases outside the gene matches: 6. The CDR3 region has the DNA TGTGCCAGCAGTCCCCTAGCGGGGGAGACCTACGAGCAGTACTTC. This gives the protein CASSPLAGETYEQYF.

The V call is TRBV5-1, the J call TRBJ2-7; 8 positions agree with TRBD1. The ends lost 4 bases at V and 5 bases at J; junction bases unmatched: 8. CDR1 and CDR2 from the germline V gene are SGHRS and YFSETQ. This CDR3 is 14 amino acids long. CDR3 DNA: TGCGCCAGCAGCGCAAACAGACAGGGGAACGAGCAGTACTTC. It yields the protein CASSANRQGNEQYF. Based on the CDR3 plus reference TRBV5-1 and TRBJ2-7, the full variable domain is KAGVTQTPRYLIKTRGQQVTLSCSPISGHRSVSWYQQTPGQGLQFLFEYFSETQRNKGNFPGRFSGRQFSNSRSEMNVSTLELGDSALYLCASSANRQGNEQYFGPGTRLTVT.

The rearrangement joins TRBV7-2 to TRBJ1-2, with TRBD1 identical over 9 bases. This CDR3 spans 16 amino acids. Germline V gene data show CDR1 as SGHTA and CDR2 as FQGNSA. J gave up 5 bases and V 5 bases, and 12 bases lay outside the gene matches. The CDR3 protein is CASSPGQGSGVYGYTF. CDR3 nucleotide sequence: TGTGCCAGCAGCCCGGGACAGGGCTCTGGGGTGTATGGCTACACCTTC.

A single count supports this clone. The CDR3 region is CASSFQPGQNTEAFF. The CDR3 DNA follows: TGCGCCAGCAGCTTTCAACCGGGACAAAACACTGAAGCTTTCTTT. The rearrangement uses TRBV5-1 and TRBJ1-1; weak D call: TRBD1 (6 bases). The CDR3 loop spans 15 amino acids. The germline CDR1 and CDR2 sequences are SGHRS and YFSETQ. Trimming took 2 bases from V and 2 from J, leaving 13 bases between them.

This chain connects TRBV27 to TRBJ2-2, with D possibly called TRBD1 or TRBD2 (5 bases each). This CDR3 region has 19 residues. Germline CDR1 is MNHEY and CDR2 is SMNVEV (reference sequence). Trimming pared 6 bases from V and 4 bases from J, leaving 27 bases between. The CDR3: CASRHNRDPSTIFTGELFF. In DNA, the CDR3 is TGTGCCAGCAGGCATAACCGGGACCCTAGTACGATTTTCACCGGGGAGCTGTTTTTT.

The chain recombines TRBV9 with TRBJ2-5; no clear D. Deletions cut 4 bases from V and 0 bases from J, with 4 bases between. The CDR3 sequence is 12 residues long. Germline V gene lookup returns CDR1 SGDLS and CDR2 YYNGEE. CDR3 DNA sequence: TGTGCCAGCAGCCCTGACCAAGAGACCCAGTACTTC. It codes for CASSPDQETQYF.

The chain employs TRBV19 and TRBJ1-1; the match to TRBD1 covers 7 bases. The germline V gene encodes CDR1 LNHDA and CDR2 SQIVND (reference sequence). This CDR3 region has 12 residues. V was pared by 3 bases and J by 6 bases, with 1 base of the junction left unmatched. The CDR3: CASSITGAEAFF. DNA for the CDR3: TGTGCCAGTAGTATCACAGGGGCTGAAGCTTTCTTT.

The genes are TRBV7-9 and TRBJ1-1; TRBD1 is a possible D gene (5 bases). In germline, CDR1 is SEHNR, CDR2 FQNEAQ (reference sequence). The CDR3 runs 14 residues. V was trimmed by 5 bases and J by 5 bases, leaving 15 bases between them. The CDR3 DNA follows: TGTGCCAGCAGCCCGATCAAGGGGTATACTGAAGCTTTCTTT. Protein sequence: CASSPIKGYTEAFF.

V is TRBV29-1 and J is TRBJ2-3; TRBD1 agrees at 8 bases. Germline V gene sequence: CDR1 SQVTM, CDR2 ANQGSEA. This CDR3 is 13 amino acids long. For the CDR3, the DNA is TGCAGTGGCCAGGGGGCGGCCACAGATACGCAGTATTTT. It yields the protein CSGQGAATDTQYF.

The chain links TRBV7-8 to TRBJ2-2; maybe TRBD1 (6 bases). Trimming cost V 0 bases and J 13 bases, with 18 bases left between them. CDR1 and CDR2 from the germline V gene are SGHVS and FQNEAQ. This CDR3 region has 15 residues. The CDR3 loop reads CASSLALTQGFSLFF. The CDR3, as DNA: TGTGCCAGCAGCTTAGCACTAACACAGGGATTTTCGCTGTTTTTT.